Here is one TCR beta chain with its context. Antigen specificity is unknown. With constant-segment primers, 5'RACE yielded cDNA libraries of TCR alpha and TCR beta that carried sample barcodes and UMIs. MiXCR was run by TCRdb on the 5' RACE reads, yielding one entry per CDR3 protein. The sample contains 530,000 or so distinct CDR3 sequences, around 16% of which appear only once. This sample is part of a study of T-cell memory formation after mild COVID-19. For the study at large: Largely donor-specific sequence clusters came from a couple of donors.

Study-wide points: What remained unconfirmed was the SARS-CoV-2 specificity of second-wave clones peaking on day 37.

V was shortened by 1 base and J by 8 bases, with 17 bases between the two germline ends. This CDR3 has 15 residues. CDR1 and CDR2 (germline): SGHDN, FVKESK. J is TRBJ1-2 and V is TRBV14, with a tentative D call TRBD1 (5 bases). The sequenced sample was PBMCs or a T cell subset sorted from them (not recorded which). The TCR originated in an adult woman who had mild COVID-19 (a few samples of this study predate the infection). Cell type and time point are not known. The CDR3 region is CASSQVAQGAQGYTF. The CDR3 coding sequence is TGTGCCAGCAGCCAAGTCGCCCAGGGAGCTCAGGGCTACACCTTC.